The sample holds a few counts of the clone carrying this T cell receptor beta chain. As the sequencing template, cDNA was produced by extracting RNA and reverse transcribing it. Measured with immunoSEQ multiplex PCR; TCRdb has only the in-frame clones, and not every one. The sample yields about 200,000 clones, more than 55% seen once. Treatment noted: oral pan-JAK inhibitor, 5-10 mg twice daily. Alopecia areata patients had lesional scalp punch biopsies and peripheral blood taken from them. This entry belongs to a study of CD8+ T cells in alopecia areata. J lost 5 bases, V lost 3 bases, and 7 bases had no gene match. The CDR3 extends over 15 amino acids. Germline V gives CDR1 SGDLS, CDR2 YYNGEE.

The receptor's source is a human donor with alopecia areata. The genes are TRBV9 and TRBJ2-5, with 10 bases fitting TRBD1. The sample here was CD4+ T cells sorted from blood, taken at approximately week 50, from a patient treated with tofacitinib. CDR3: CASSGGDRGAETQYF. Written as DNA, the CDR3 is TGTGCCAGCAGCGGAGGGGACAGGGGTGCGGAGACCCAGTACTTC.